This TCR beta chain derives from a study of blood T cell repertoires in COVID-19 (dated by TCRdb to 2018 to 2020). Some background on the complete study: The collaborator samples originated in the United States, Italy and Spain and spanned the acute and convalescent phases of COVID-19. The repertoires were made available in a free public database intended to serve as a resource for research on the immune response to SARS-CoV-2. Subjects who had been exposed to COVID-19, were actively infected with it, or had recovered from it provided the deeply sampled blood TCRbeta repertoires that made up the dataset. The material from the prospective study consisted of cDNA or gDNA derived from T cells, B-cell-depleted T cells, or PBMCs. Sample metadata almost always included a de-identified subject ID, COVID-19 status, age in years and sex. Where available, HLA class I and class II types were taken from metadata supplied by the sample provider and were not determined by assay-based typing. The samples were drawn from the first 160 participants of the ongoing ImmuneRACE study and from 950 to 1,500 subjects provided by 6 global collaborators.

Whole blood was collected in K2EDTA tubes by collaborating institutions according to the institutions' own protocols. For TCRbeta analysis, collaborators shipped samples in one of three forms: frozen whole blood, isolated PBMCs, or DNA extracted from either of those sample types. A remark on this clone: Its antigen specificity is not known. No qualities accompany the bases; no much larger clone lies one base away.

The immunoSEQ Assay, a bias-controlled multiplex PCR, was used to amplify TCRbeta CDR3 regions from genomic DNA. The original pipeline was this. The number of nucleated cells in each sample was estimated by amplification of reference gene primers within the assay. To quantify the absolute abundance of each unique TCRbeta CDR3 rearrangement, sequence reads were collapsed and filtered. For each sample, productive Simpson clonality was calculated as the square root of Simpson's diversity index across productive rearrangements. Imported from immuneACCESS, the table was reduced by TCRdb to in-frame sequences with V and J called. These copies leave out some clones; in studies compared against another copy, an unresolved V gene accounts for under half, and the cause of the remainder is not known. V and J calls and clone size are those listed in that table; D and trimming were worked out from the DNA. Within this sample are approximately 140,000 clones, with around 82% of them counted one time only. Approximately 1.5% of the sample comes from the top ten.

What the study reported, not specific to this receptor: The quantity of clinical and demographic metadata differed by source and by participant and was supplied without curation.

The junction carries 11 bases between V and J, which are trimmed by 5 bases and 6 bases respectively. The CDR3 runs 13 amino acids, cysteine and phenylalanine included. The DNA shown is the 39-base CDR3, in frame from base 1. CDR1 and CDR2 are drawn from the germline V gene (reference sequence): LNHDA, SQIVND. Sequenced: peripheral blood. The clonotype was recovered from a man in his sixties with acute or convalescent COVID-19. The chain uses TRBV19 and TRBJ1-5, and TRBD1 may be the D gene, going by 5 matching bases. CDR3 sequence: CASSSQGAQPQHF. The nucleotide sequence reads as follows: TGTGCCAGTAGTTCCCAGGGTGCTCAGCCCCAGCATTTT.